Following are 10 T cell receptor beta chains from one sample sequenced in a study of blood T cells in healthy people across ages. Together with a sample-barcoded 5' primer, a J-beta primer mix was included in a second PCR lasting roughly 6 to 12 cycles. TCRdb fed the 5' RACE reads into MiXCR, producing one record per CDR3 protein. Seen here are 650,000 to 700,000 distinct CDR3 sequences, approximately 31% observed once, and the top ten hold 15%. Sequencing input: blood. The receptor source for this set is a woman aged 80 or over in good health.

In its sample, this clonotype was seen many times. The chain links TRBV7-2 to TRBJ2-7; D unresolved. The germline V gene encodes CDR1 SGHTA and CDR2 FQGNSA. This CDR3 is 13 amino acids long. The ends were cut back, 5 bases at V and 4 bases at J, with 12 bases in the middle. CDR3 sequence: CASSTRTLYEQYF. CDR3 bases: TGTGCCAGCAGCACGAGAACGCTGTACGAGCAGTACTTC.

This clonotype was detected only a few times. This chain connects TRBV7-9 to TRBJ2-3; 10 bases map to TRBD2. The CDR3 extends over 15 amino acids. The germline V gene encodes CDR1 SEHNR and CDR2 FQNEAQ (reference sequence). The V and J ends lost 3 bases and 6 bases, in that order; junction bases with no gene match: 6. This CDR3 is CASSLSGGAWDTQYF. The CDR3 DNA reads TGTGCCAGCAGCTTGAGCGGGGGGGCATGGGATACGCAGTATTTT.

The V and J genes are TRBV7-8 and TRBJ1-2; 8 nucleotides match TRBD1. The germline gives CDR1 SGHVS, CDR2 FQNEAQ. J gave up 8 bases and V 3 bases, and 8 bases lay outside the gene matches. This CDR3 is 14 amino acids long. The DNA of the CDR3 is TGTGCCAGCAGCTTTAGGGACAGGTCTAGGGGCTACACCTTC. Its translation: CASSFRDRSRGYTF. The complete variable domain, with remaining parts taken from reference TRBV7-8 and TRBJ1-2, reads GAGVSQSPRYKVAKRGQDVALRCDPISGHVSLFWYQQALGQGPEFLTYFQNEAQLDKSGLPSDRFFAERPEGSVSTLKIQRTQQEDSAVYLCASSFRDRSRGYTFGSGTRLTVV.

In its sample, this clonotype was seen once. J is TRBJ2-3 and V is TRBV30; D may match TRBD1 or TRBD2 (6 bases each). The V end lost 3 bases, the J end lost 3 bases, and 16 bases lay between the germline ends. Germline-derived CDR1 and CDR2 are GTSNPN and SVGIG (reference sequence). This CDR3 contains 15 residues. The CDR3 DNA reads TGTGCCTGGAGCCCGGGGGACAAGGAAACAGATACGCAGTATTTT. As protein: CAWSPGDKETDTQYF.

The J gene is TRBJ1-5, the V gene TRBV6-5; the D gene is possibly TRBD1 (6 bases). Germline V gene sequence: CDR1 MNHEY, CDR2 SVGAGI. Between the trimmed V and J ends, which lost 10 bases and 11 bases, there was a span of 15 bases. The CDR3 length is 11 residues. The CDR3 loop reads CATGGRGAQHF. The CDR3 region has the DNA TGTGCCACGGGGGGCCGGGGGGCCCAGCATTTT.

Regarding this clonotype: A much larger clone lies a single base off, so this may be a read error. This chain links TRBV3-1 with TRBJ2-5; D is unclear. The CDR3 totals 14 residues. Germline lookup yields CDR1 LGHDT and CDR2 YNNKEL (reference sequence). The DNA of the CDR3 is TGTGCCAGCAGCACGGTGTGGACCCAAGACACCCAGTACTTC. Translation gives CASSTVWTQDTQYF.

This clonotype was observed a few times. The CDR3 sequence: CASSASPRDGYSTDTQYF. Written as DNA, the CDR3 is TGTGCCAGCAGCGCCTCCCCCCGGGACGGATATAGCACAGATACGCAGTATTTT. The chain has TRBV5-5 and TRBJ2-3; D assignment may be TRBD1 or TRBD2 (5 bases each). Germline CDR1 SGHKS, CDR2 YYEKEE (reference sequence). The CDR3 length is 18 residues. V was pared by 4 bases and J by 0 bases, with 21 bases between.

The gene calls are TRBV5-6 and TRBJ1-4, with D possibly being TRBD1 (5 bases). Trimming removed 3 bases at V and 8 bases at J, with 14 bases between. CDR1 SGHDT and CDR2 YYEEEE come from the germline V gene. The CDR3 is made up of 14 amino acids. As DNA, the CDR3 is TGTGCCAGCAGCTCCAGGGTTGCGAAGGAAAAACTGTTTTTT. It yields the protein CASSSRVAKEKLFF.

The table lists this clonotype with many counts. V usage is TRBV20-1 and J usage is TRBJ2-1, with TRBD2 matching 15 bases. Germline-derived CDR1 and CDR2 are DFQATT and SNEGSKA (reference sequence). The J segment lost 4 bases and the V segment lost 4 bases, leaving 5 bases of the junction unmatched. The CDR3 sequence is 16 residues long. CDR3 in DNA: TGCAGTGCTACGAGGGGACTAGCGGGGGGTTACAATGAGCAGTTCTTC. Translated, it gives CSATRGLAGGYNEQFF.

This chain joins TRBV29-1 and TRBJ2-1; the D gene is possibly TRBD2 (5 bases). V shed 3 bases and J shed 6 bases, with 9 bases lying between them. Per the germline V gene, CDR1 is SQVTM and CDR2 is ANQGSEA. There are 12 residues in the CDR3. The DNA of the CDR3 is TGCAGCGTTGATGAAGGGAGCAATGAGCAGTTCTTC. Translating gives CSVDEGSNEQFF.